This T cell receptor beta chain originates from a study of blood T cell repertoires in COVID-19. Background on the study: T cells, B-cell-depleted T cells, or PBMCs supplied cDNA or gDNA.

The protocol was immunoSEQ multiplex PCR, while the TCRdb copy is restricted to in-frame clones and leaves out a portion. The data hold 140,000 to 150,000 clones, with 84% observed a single time. Trimming stripped 2 bases from V and 3 bases from J, with 5 bases between. Germline CDR1 is SGHDN and CDR2 is FVKESK. The CDR3 spans 12 residues. The sequenced material came from PBMCs or T cells enriched from blood (not recorded which). This sequence was found in a woman aged 45-65 years who had been exposed to COVID-19. The chain combines TRBV14 with TRBJ2-7; TRBD1 might be the D (5 bases). The CDR3 DNA reads TGTGCCAGCAGCCAACAGGGCTACGAGCAGTACTTC. It is translated as CASSQQGYEQYF. Using reference TRBV14 and TRBJ2-7 for the parts outside the CDR3, the full variable domain is EAGVTQFPSHSVIEKGQTVTLRCDPISGHDNLYWYRRVMGKEIKFLLHFVKESKQDESGMPNNRFLAERTGGTYSTLKVQPAELEDSGVYFCASSQQGYEQYFGPGTRLTVT.